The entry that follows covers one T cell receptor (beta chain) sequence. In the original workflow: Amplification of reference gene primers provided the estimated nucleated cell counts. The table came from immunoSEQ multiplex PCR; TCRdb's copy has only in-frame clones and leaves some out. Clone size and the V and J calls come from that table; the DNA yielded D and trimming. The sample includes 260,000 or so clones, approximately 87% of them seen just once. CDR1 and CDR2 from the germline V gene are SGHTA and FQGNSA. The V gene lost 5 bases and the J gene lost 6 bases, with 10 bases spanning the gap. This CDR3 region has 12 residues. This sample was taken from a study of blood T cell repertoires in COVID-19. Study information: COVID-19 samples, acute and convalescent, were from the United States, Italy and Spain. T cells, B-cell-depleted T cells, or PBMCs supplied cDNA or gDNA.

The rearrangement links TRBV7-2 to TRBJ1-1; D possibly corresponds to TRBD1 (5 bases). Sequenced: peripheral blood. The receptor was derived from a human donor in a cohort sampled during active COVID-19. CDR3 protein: CASSRPGPEAFF. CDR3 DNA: TGTGCCAGCAGCCGTCCAGGGCCTGAAGCTTTCTTT.